These 19 T cell receptor beta chains were sequenced from one sample in a study of blood T cell repertoires in COVID-19. Profiling relied on immunoSEQ multiplex PCR, and the TCRdb table lists in-frame clones only, not all of them. This sample has about 150,000 clones, with roughly 84% found just once. The sample comprised peripheral blood. These receptors came from a young man with COVID-19, enrolled during active disease.

J is TRBJ2-1 and V is TRBV29-1; the D is unclear. The CDR3 is made up of 13 amino acids. V lost 4 bases and J 0 bases, leaving 7 bases between the germline ends. In germline, CDR1 is SQVTM, CDR2 ANQGSEA. CDR3 DNA sequence: TGCAGCGTTGGGAGTAGCTCCTACAATGAGCAGTTCTTC. It codes for CSVGSSSYNEQFF.

The chain uses TRBV9 and TRBJ2-3; D might be TRBD1 (6 bases). The germline CDR1 and CDR2 sequences are SGDLS and YYNGEE. V shed 3 bases and J shed 2 bases, with 10 bases lying between them. The CDR3 extends over 14 amino acids. CDR3 amino acids: CASSENRVTDTQYF. DNA for the CDR3: TGTGCCAGCAGCGAGAACAGGGTCACAGATACGCAGTATTTT. Variable domain in full (rest from reference TRBV9 and TRBJ2-3): DSGVTQTPKHLITATGQRVTLRCSPRSGDLSVYWYQQSLDQGLQFLIQYYNGEERAKGNILERFSAQQFPDLHSELNLSSLELGDSALYFCASSENRVTDTQYFGPGTRLTVL.

The rearrangement uses TRBV12-3 or TRBV12-4 and TRBJ2-1; D remains ambiguous. CDR3 length equals 13 residues. V lost 5 bases and J 9 bases, leaving 14 bases between the germline ends. The CDR3 protein is CASSPTARGEQFF. Written as DNA, the CDR3 is TGTGCCAGCAGTCCTACCGCTCGTGGTGAGCAGTTCTTC.

The chain has TRBV7-6 and TRBJ1-4; TRBD1 matches 7 bases. The CDR3 contains 15 residues. The germline V gene has CDR1 SGHVS and CDR2 FNYEAQ. With V trimmed by 5 bases and J by 7 bases, 10 bases remained unmatched. The DNA of the CDR3 is TGTGCCAGCAGCGCCCGCAGGGGGGCAGGTGAAAAACTGTTTTTT. Its translation: CASSARRGAGEKLFF.

This rearrangement joins TRBV15 to TRBJ2-1, with D perhaps matching TRBD1 (6 bases). This CDR3 region has 13 residues. Germline CDR1 is LNHNV and CDR2 is YYDKDF (reference sequence). The V end was cut by 5 bases, the J end by 8 bases, with 13 bases between. The CDR3 nucleotides are TGTGCCACCAGCGGAGGAAGGGGGTATGAGCAGTTCTTC. It specifies CATSGGRGYEQFF.

The chain recombines TRBV19 with TRBJ2-7; 11 bases match TRBD2. The length of the CDR3 is 13 residues. V gave up 5 bases and J gave up 6 bases; unmatched junction bases: 3. Germline CDR1 LNHDA, CDR2 SQIVND (reference sequence). CDR3 sequence: CASSLSGRGEQYF. CDR3 sequence (DNA): TGTGCCAGTAGTCTTAGCGGGAGGGGCGAGCAGTACTTC.

As to this clone: Relative to the germline gene, one junction end is altered; a read error may explain this. The chain joins TRBV5-1 to TRBJ1-1; D gene ambiguous. CDR1 SGHRS and CDR2 YFSETQ come from the germline V gene. This CDR3 has 13 residues. CDR3 nucleotides: TGCGCCAGCACGGGCCCCGGGAACGCTGAAGCTTTCTTT. Its translation is CASTGPGNAEAFF.

V and J are TRBV6-1 and TRBJ1-1; D unresolved. This CDR3 has 15 residues. V was cut by 1 base and J by 5 bases, with 14 bases left in between. Germline assignment: CDR1 MNHNS and CDR2 SASEGT. CDR3 amino acids: CASSEGAGIPTEAFF. The CDR3 DNA is TGTGCCAGCAGTGAAGGGGCAGGAATTCCGACTGAAGCTTTCTTT.

This chain joins TRBV11-3 and TRBJ2-3, with TRBD1 identical over 7 bases. V dropped 4 bases and J dropped 6; count of bases not matched to a gene: 13. The CDR3 sequence is 16 residues long. Germline CDR1 is SGHNT and CDR2 is YENEEA. As DNA, the CDR3 is TGTGCCAGCAGCTCCAGACAGGGTCGGACGTGGGATACGCAGTATTTT. The encoded protein is CASSSRQGRTWDTQYF.

The CDR3 DNA reads TGTGCCTGGCAAACAGGGTTGAGCTACAATGAGCAGTTCTTC. This encodes CAWQTGLSYNEQFF. The V gene is TRBV30, the J gene TRBJ2-1; tentatively, D is TRBD1 (6 bases). The CDR3 length is 14 residues. The V and J ends lost 5 bases and 3 bases respectively, with 14 bases between them. Germline V gives CDR1 GTSNPN, CDR2 SVGIG (reference sequence).

V gene TRBV10-2 combines with J gene TRBJ2-7; D gene uncertain. CDR3 size: 11 residues. CDR1 and CDR2 (germline): WSHSY, SAAADI. V was trimmed by 10 bases and J by 3 bases, leaving 10 bases between them. The CDR3 nucleotides read TGCGCCACCTCTCCCCTCTACGAGCAGTACTTC. Translating it yields CATSPLYEQYF.

The genes are TRBV27 and TRBJ1-1, with TRBD1 as a possible D gene (5 bases). Trimming shortened V by 3 bases and J by 7 bases, and 12 bases separated the two germline ends. Germline V gives CDR1 MNHEY, CDR2 SMNVEV (reference sequence). The CDR3 length is 13 residues. The CDR3 spells CASSFWGSREAFF. CDR3 DNA sequence: TGTGCCAGCAGTTTCTGGGGCAGTCGTGAAGCTTTCTTT.

The chain uses TRBV6-5 and TRBJ1-6, with 7 bases identical to TRBD1. The CDR3 loop spans 16 amino acids. Losses at the gene ends were 2 bases for V and 5 bases for J; bases not matched to a gene: 6. The germline gives CDR1 MNHEY, CDR2 SVGAGI. The CDR3 region is CASSYRSDRHNSPLHF. CDR3 in DNA: TGTGCCAGCAGTTACAGGTCGGACAGGCATAATTCACCCCTCCACTTT.

The chain employs TRBV18 and TRBJ2-2; weak D call: TRBD2 (5 bases). The germline gives CDR1 KGHSH, CDR2 LQKENI. With 8 bases removed from V and 2 bases from J, the gap between germline ends came to 12 bases. The CDR3 totals 14 residues. CDR3 sequence (DNA): TGTGCCAGCCGCCGGGGAGTTAACACCGGGGAGCTGTTTTTT. Amino acid sequence: CASRRGVNTGELFF.

The chain joins TRBV28 to TRBJ2-2, with 12 positions matching TRBD2. The CDR3 sequence is 18 residues long. CDR1 is MDHEN, CDR2 SYDVKM, per germline. Trimming cost V 2 bases and J 5 bases; bases outside gene matches: 9. Written as DNA, the CDR3 is TGTGCCAGCAGTTTACCGCCTAGCGGGAGGGCCCGAACCGGGGAGCTGTTTTTT. Amino acid sequence: CASSLPPSGRARTGELFF.

The chain recombines TRBV3-1 (or the pseudogene TRBV3-2) with TRBJ1-6; a possible D gene is TRBD1 (5 bases). The germline V gene has CDR1 LGHDT and CDR2 YNNKEL (reference sequence). The CDR3 spans 17 residues. V was clipped by 2 bases and J by 6 bases, with 17 bases between them. The CDR3 is CASSQLGLSGGNSPLHF. CDR3 bases: TGTGCCAGCAGCCAATTGGGACTCAGTGGGGGTAATTCACCCCTCCACTTT.

This chain links TRBV19 with TRBJ2-5; weak D call: TRBD1 (6 bases). The CDR3 length is 12 residues. Trimming stripped 4 bases from V and 5 bases from J, with 8 bases between. Germline assignment: CDR1 LNHDA and CDR2 SQIVND (reference sequence). The CDR3 loop reads CASSTGAETQYF. CDR3 in DNA: TGTGCCAGTAGTACAGGGGCCGAGACCCAGTACTTC. Supplemented by reference TRBV19 and TRBJ2-5, the full variable domain reads DGGITQSPKYLFRKEGQNVTLSCEQNLNHDAMYWYRQDPGQGLRLIYYSQIVNDFQKGDIAEGYSVSREKKESFPLTVTSAQKNPTAFYLCASSTGAETQYFGPGTRLLVL.

The genes are TRBV12-3 or TRBV12-4 and TRBJ2-2, with D possibly TRBD2 on 7 matching bases. V was cut by 8 bases and J by 6 bases, with 10 bases left in between. The CDR3 is 12 amino acids. The CDR3 region is CASHGGPGELFF. CDR3 sequence (DNA): TGTGCCAGCCACGGGGGGCCCGGGGAGCTGTTTTTT.

CDR3 sequence reads: CASSPRQGLRYGYTF. CDR3 nucleotide sequence: TGTGCCAGCAGCCCTAGACAGGGCTTAAGATATGGCTACACCTTC. The V gene is TRBV28, the J gene TRBJ1-2; TRBD1 agrees at 7 bases. The germline CDR1 and CDR2 sequences are MDHEN and SYDVKM. CDR3 size: 15 residues. Germline trimming cut 6 bases from V and 5 bases from J; bases unmatched to any gene: 12.